This TCR beta chain was retrieved from a study of early T cells in non-severe SARS-CoV-2 infection (dated by TCRdb to 2020 to 2023). For the study in its entirety: Bulk RNA from unsorted whole blood was used for TCR sequencing, so alpha and beta chains could not be paired. General study outcomes and caveats: VDJdb matching was skewed toward anti-spike CD8 responses, so virus-specific expansions were likely underestimated and private and CD4 specificities were missed.

Libraries were built with 5' RACE. TCRdb names NextSeq 500 as the instrument used. In the TCR library protocol, unique molecular identifiers were attached to individual cDNA molecules to correct for PCR bias and sequencing error. Both TCR alpha and beta chains were sequenced, and tight co-correlation was observed between alpha and beta sequence abundances in each sample. Under the source paper's analysis protocol: V gene, J gene and CDR3 annotation of TCR sequences was performed with Decombinator V4. TCRs were defined as expanded if a significant change between any two time points was detected under a Poisson model with p below 0.0001. TCR abundances were normalised to the total number of TCRs sequenced per sample and were expressed as counts per million. MAIT TCRs were defined by TRAV1-2 paired with TRAJ12, TRAJ20 or TRAJ33, and iNKT TCRs by TRAV10 paired with TRAJ18. VDJdb, accessed on 1 November 2021, was searched for TCRs annotated for CMV, EBV and SARS-CoV-2, and TCRs annotated for more than one antigen were excluded. Clones were called with MiXCR by TCRdb after fastp trimmed the public reads at Q25, and only in-frame beta chains were retained. Every CDR3 protein is listed once, alongside the most common genes and DNA of its rows. The V and J calls and clone size come from TCRdb's table, not from the authors' own analysis. The sample contains tens of thousands of distinct CDR3 sequences, roughly 9.4% of them found a single time. The top ten constitute 5.9% of the sample.

This clonotype was found a few times. Its antigen is not yet known. Base qualities are not provided; no much larger clone lies one nucleotide away. V lost 5 bases and J lost 1 base; the stretch between them is 21 bases long. Based on the germline V gene, the CDR1 and CDR2 sequences are SGHTA and FQGNSA. The cysteine opens and the phenylalanine closes a CDR3 of 17 amino acids. The read is trimmed to its CDR3 DNA, 51 bases read in frame from base 1. A case-control design nested within a healthcare worker cohort in London, UK, was used, with weekly nasopharyngeal swab PCR tests and blood sampling performed. Healthcare workers were recruited during the week of the UK lockdown, between 23 and 31 March 2020, and followed weekly for up to roughly 15 weeks.

The TCR comes from an adult who was a healthcare worker with PCR-confirmed SARS-CoV-2 infection or an uninfected control (not recorded which). The source material was whole blood. This sequence uses TRBV7-2 and TRBJ2-7, with no reliable assignment of the D segment. The CDR3 loop reads CASSPPNGAPGSYEQYF. The sequenced DNA is TGTGCCAGCAGCCCCCCAAATGGCGCCCCGGGTTCCTACGAGCAGTACTTC.